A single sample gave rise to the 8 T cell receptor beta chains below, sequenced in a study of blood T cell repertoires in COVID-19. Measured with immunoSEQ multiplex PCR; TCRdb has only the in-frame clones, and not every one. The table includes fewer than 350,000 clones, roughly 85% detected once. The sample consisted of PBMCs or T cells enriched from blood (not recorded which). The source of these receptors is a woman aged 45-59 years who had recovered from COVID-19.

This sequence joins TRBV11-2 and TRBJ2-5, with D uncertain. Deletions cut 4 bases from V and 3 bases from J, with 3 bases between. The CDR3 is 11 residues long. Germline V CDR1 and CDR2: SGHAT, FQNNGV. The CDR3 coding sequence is TGTGCCAGCAGCTCAAAAGAGACCCAGTACTTC. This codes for CASSSKETQYF. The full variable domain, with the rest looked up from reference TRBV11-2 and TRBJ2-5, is EAGVAQSPRYKIIEKRQSVAFWCNPISGHATLYWYQQILGQGPKLLIQFQNNGVVDDSQLPKDRFSAERLKGVDSTLKIQPAKLEDSAVYLCASSSKETQYFGPGTRLLVL.

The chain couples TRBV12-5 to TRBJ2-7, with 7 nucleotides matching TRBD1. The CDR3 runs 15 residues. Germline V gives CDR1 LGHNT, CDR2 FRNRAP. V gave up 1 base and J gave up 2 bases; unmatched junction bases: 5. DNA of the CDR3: TGTGCTAGTGGTTTGGGGGACAGTCATACCTACGAGCAGTACTTC. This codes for CASGLGDSHTYEQYF.

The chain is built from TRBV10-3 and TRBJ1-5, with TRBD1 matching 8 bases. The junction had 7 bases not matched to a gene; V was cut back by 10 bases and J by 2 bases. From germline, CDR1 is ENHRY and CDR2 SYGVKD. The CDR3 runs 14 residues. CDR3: CATEKTGGNQPQHF. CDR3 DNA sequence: TGTGCCACAGAAAAGACAGGGGGCAATCAGCCCCAGCATTTT.

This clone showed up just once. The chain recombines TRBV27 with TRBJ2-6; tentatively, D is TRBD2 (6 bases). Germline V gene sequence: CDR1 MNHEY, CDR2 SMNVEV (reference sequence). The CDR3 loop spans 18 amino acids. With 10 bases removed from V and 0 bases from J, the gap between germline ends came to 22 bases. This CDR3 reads CAIAPRGTLYSGANVLTF. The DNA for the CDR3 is TGTGCCATCGCACCTCGCGGGACTCTTTACTCTGGGGCCAACGTCCTGACTTTC.

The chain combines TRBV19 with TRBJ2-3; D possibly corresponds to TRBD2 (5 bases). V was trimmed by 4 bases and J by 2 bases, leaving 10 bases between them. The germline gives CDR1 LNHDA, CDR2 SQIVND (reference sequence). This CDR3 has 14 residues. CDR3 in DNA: TGTGCCAGTAGTACAACCGGGGACACAGATACGCAGTATTTT. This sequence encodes CASSTTGDTDTQYF.

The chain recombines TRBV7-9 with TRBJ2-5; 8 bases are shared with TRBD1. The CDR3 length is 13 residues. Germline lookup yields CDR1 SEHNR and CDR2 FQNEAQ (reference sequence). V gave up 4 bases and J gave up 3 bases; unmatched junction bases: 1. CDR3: CASSSGGEETQYF. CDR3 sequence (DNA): TGTGCCAGCAGCTCAGGGGGCGAAGAGACCCAGTACTTC.

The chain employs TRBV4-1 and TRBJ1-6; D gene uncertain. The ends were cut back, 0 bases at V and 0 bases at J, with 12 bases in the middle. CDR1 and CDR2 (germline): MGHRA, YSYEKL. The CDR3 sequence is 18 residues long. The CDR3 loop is CASSQEGPENSYNSPLHF. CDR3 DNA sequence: TGCGCCAGCAGCCAAGAAGGTCCGGAGAACTCCTATAATTCACCCCTCCACTTT.

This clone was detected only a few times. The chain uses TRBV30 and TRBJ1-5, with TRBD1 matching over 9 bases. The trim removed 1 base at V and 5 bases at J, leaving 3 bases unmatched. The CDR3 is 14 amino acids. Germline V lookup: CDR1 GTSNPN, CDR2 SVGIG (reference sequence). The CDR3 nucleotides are TGTGCCTGGAGTGGACAGGGGGGACATCAGCCCCAGCATTTT. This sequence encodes CAWSGQGGHQPQHF.